This T cell receptor beta chain appears in the sequencing data of a study of cytomegalovirus exposure and HLA in healthy donors. PCR involved 60 Vbeta and 13 Jbeta primers. Repertoires were generated with immunoSEQ multiplex PCR, while TCRdb's copy carries only in-frame clones and drops some. The sample spans 70,000 or so clones; the ten largest clones claim approximately 2.7%. This CDR3 is built from 15 residues. Germline-derived CDR1 and CDR2 are MRHNA and SNTAGT. Trimming cost V 6 bases and J 2 bases, with 15 bases left between them. This chain joins TRBV6-4 and TRBJ2-3; D is possibly TRBD1 (5 bases). Sequencing was done on a sample of PBMCs. The clonotype originates from a middle-aged man in good health and CMV-seronegative. This CDR3 reads CASSKGRGDTDTQYF. DNA of the CDR3: TGTGCCAGCAGCAAGGGTAGGGGCGACACAGATACGCAGTATTTT.